This TCR beta chain was captured in a study of T-cell memory formation after mild COVID-19 (dated by TCRdb to 2020 to 2023). The study in broad terms: TCR sequence clusters from the two donors were found to be largely donor specific. Two young, previously healthy adult volunteers made up the cohort, one male and one female. T-cell clones expanding and contracting after mild COVID-19 in two donors were tracked by longitudinal TCRalpha and TCRbeta repertoire sequencing. Study-wide findings and limitations: The study included only a couple of mild cases, and larger cohorts that include severe cases with pre-infection samples were judged to be necessary. Some responding clones were detected in pre-infection memory, which suggested that pre-existing cross-reactive memory T cells had joined the SARS-CoV-2 response. From day 15 to 85, contracting clones showed balanced CD4/CD8 phenotypes, whereas a second wave of clones that expanded from day 15 to 37 leaned towards CD4+. Contracting CD4+ clones appeared mostly in the CM and EM memory subsets, whereas CD8+ clones were enriched in EMRA. SARS-CoV-2 specificity was not confirmed for the second-wave clones peaking on day 37.

PBMCs were isolated by Ficoll-Paque density gradient centrifugation. From V the trimming removes 2 bases and from J it removes 1 base, while the gene matches leave 6 bases of the junction unaccounted for. Measured from the cysteine to the phenylalanine, the CDR3 is 16 residues long. Left in the record is the CDR3 DNA by itself, 48 bases read in frame from the first base. The germline V gene (reference sequence) gives CDR1 as PRHDT and CDR2 as FYEKMQ. The instrument was an Illumina NovaSeq 6000. cDNA libraries for TCRalpha and TCRbeta were prepared by 5'RACE using constant-segment primers, with sample barcodes and unique molecular identifiers added. RNA was extracted from every sample with Trizol reagent. Library amplification was performed in two PCR steps, and a second sample barcode and Illumina TruSeq adapters were introduced in the second step. The libraries were sequenced on an Illumina NovaSeq using 2 x 150 bp paired-end reads. On the authors' methods: Demultiplexing of reads and collapsing into UMI-guided consensus sequences were performed with migec v1.2.7. With mixcr v2.1.11, UMI consensuses were aligned to TRA and TRB V and J templates and assembled into clonotypes. Clonotypes were classified as expanded or contracted when called significant by both edgeR and NoisET, with noise models trained on biological replicates. edgeR calls used a false discovery rate-adjusted p below 0.01 and a log2 fold-change threshold of 1. As an exploratory analysis of dynamics, max-normalized trajectories of the 1000 most abundant clonotypes were examined by PCA with hierarchical clustering. The CD4 or CD8 phenotype of responding clones was assigned using the separately sequenced CD4+ and CD8+ repertoires. TCRdb reworked the public reads: Q25 trimming with fastp, MiXCR clone assembly, productive beta chains retained. Each CDR3 protein appears once, grouped with its most common genes and DNA. TCRdb, not the original authors, processed these V and J calls. This sample comprises tens of thousands of distinct CDR3 sequences, about 23% of them detected only once. The top ten constitute under 50% of the sample.

In this sample, this clonotype turned up a few times. Which antigen it targets is not known. No much larger clonotype is one base removed from it; base qualities were not supplied. The rearranged chain carries TRBV13 and TRBJ1-1, and TRBD1 aligns with 8 junction nucleotides. The sample was PBMCs or a T cell subset sorted from them (not recorded which). The receptor's source is a man aged 18 to 29 who had mild COVID-19 (a few samples of this study predate the infection). The sample titles of this study are shuffled in the database, so cell type and time point are left out; the donor was told from shared clones. The nucleotide sequence is TGTGCCAGCAGCTTAACCCAGGGGGCATGGAACACTGAAGCTTTCTTT. Translated, it reads CASSLTQGAWNTEAFF.